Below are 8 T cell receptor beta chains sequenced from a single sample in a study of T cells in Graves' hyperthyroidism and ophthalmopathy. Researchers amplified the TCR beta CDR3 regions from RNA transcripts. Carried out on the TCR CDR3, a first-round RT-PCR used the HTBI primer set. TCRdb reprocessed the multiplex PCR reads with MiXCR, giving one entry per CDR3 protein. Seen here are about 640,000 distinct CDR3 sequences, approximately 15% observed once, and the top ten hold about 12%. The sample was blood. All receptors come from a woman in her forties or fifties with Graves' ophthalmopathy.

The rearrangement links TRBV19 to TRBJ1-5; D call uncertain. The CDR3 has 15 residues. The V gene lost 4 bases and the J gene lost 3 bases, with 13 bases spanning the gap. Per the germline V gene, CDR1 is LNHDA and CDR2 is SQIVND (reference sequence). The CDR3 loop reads CASSTNREYNQPQHF. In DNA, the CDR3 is TGTGCCAGTAGTACAAACCGGGAGTACAATCAGCCCCAGCATTTT.

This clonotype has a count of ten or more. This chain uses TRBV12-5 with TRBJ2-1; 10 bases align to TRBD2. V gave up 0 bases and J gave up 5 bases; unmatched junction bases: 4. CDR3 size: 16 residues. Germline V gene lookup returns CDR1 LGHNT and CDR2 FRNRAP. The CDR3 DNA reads TGTGCTAGTGGTTTGGTCCTAGCGGGAGAGAACAATGAGCAGTTCTTC. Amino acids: CASGLVLAGENNEQFF.

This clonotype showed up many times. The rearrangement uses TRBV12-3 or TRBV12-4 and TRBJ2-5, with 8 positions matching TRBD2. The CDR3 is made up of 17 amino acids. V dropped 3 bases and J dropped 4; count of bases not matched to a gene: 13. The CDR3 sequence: CASSFVGVMAGGETQYF. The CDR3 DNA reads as TGTGCCAGCAGTTTTGTTGGGGTAATGGCGGGAGGAGAGACCCAGTACTTC.

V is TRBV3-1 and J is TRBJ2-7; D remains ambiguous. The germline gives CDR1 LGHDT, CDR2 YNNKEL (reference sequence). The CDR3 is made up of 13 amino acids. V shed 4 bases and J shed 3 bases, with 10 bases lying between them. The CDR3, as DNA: TGTGCCAGCAGCCCTCCCCACCACTACGAGCAGTACTTC. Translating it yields CASSPPHHYEQYF.

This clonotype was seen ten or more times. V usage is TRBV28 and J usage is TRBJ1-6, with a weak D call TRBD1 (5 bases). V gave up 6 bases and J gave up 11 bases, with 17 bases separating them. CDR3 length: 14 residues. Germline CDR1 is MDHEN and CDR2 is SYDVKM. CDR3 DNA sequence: TGTGCCAGCAGGGGGGGTCAGGGTGAGCCACCCCTCCACTTT. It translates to CASRGGQGEPPLHF.

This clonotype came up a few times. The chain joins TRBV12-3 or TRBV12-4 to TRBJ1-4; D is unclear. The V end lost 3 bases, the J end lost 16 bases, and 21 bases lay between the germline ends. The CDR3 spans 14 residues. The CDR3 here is CASSFVRFVSSGFF. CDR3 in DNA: TGTGCCAGCAGTTTTGTCCGGTTTGTTTCTTCCGGGTTTTTT.

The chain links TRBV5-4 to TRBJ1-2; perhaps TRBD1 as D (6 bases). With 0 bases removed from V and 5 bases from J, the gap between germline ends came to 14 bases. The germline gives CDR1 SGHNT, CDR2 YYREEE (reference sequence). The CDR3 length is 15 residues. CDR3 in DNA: TGTGCCAGCAGCTTGGCTTTGACAGGAAAATATGGCTACACCTTC. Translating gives CASSLALTGKYGYTF. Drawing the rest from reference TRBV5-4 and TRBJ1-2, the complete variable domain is ETGVTQSPTHLIKTRGQQVTLRCSSQSGHNTVSWYQQALGQGPQFIFQYYREEENGRGNFPPRFSGLQFPNYSSELNVNALELDDSALYLCASSLALTGKYGYTFGSGTRLTVV.

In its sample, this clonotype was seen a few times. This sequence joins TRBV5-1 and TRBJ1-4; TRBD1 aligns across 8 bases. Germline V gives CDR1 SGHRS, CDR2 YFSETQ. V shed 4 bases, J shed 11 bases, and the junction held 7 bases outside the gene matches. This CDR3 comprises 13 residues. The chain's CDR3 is CASSEDRVGKLFF. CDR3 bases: TGCGCCAGCAGCGAGGACAGGGTGGGGAAACTGTTTTTT.